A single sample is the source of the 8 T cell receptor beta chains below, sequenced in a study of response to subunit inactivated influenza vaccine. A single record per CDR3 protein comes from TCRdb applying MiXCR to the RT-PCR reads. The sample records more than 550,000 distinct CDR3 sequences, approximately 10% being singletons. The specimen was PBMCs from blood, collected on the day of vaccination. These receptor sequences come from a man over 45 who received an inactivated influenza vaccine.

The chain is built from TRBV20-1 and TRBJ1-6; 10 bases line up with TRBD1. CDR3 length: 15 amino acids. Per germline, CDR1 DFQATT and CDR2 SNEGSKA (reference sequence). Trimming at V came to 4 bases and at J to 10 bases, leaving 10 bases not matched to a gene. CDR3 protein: CSAISPGQGNSPLHF. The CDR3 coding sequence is TGCAGTGCTATTTCCCCGGGACAGGGGAACTCACCCCTCCACTTT.

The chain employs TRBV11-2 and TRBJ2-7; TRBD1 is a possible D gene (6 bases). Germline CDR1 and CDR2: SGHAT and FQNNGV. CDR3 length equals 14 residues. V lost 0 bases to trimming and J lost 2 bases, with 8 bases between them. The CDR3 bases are TGTGCCAGCAGCTTAGATGGACAGACCTACGAGCAGTACTTC. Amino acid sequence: CASSLDGQTYEQYF. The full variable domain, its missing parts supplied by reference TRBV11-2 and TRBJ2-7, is EAGVAQSPRYKIIEKRQSVAFWCNPISGHATLYWYQQILGQGPKLLIQFQNNGVVDDSQLPKDRFSAERLKGVDSTLKIQPAKLEDSAVYLCASSLDGQTYEQYFGPGTRLTVT.

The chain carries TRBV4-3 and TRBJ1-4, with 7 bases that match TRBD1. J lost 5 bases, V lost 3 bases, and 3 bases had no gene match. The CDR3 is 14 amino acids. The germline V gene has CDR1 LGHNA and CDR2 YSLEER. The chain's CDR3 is CASSQQGVNEKLFF. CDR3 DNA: TGCGCCAGCAGCCAGCAGGGGGTGAATGAAAAACTGTTTTTT.

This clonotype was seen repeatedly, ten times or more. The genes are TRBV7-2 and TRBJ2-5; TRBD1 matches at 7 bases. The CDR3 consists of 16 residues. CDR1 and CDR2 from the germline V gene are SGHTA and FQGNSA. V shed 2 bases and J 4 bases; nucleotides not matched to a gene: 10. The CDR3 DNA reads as TGTGCCAGCAGCTTAAGAATAGGGACAGCCGGAGAGACCCAGTACTTC. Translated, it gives CASSLRIGTAGETQYF.

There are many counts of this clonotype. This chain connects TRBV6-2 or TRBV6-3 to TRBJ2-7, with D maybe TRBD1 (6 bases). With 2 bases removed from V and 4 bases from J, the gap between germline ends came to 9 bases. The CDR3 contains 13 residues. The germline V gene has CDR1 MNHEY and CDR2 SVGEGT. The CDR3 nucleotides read TGTGCCAGCAGTTACCGAGACAGGTACGAGCAGTACTTC. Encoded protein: CASSYRDRYEQYF.

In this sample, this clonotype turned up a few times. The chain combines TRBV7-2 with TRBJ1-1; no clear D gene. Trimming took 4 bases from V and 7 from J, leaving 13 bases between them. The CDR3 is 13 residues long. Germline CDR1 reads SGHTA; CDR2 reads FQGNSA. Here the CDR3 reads CASSSGQLLEAFF. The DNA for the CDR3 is TGTGCCAGCAGCTCTGGGCAGTTACTTGAAGCTTTCTTT.

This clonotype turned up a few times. CDR3 sequence (DNA): TGCGCCAGCAGCCAAGTCGTAGCGGCGAACACCGGGGAGCTGTTTTTT. It specifies CASSQVVAANTGELFF. The chain recombines TRBV4-1 with TRBJ2-2, with D maybe TRBD2 (6 bases). The V gene's germline CDR1 is MGHRA and CDR2 YSYEKL. This CDR3 has 16 residues. The V gene lost 1 base and the J gene lost 0 bases, with 9 bases spanning the gap.

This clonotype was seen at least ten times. CDR3 sequence reads: CASSLWSSSYNEQFF. CDR3 nucleotides: TGTGCCAGCAGTTTGTGGAGTAGCTCCTACAATGAGCAGTTCTTC. The chain carries TRBV28 and TRBJ2-1; no clear D. The CDR3 loop spans 15 amino acids. The ends were cut back, 3 bases at V and 0 bases at J, with 9 bases in the middle. CDR1 and CDR2 (germline): MDHEN, SYDVKM.